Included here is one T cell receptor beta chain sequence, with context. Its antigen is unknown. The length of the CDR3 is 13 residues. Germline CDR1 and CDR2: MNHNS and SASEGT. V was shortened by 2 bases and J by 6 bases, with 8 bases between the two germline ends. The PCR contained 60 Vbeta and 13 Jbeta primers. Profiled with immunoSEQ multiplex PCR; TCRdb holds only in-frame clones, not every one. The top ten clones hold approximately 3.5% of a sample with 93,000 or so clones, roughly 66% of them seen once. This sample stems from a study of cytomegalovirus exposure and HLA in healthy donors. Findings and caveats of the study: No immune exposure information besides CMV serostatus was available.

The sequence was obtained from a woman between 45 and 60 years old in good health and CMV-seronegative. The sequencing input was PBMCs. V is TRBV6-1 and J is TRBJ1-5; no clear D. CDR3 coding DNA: TGTGCCAGCAGTGAACGAAACGGTCAGCCCCAGCATTTT. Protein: CASSERNGQPQHF.